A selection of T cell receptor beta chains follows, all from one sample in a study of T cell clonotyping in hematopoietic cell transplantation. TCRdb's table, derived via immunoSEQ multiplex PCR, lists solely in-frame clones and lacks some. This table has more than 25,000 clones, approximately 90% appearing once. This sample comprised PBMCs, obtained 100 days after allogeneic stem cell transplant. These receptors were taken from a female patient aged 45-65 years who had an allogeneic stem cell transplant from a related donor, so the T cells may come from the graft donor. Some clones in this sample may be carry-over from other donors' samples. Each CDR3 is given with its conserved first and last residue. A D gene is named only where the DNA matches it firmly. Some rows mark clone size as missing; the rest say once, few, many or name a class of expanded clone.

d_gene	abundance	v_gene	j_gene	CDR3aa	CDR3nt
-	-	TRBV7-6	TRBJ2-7	CASSLWDSVQYF	TGTGCCAGCAGCTTATGGGACTCGGTTCAGTACTTC
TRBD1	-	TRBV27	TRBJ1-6	CASRGQGLQNSPLHF	TGTGCCAGCAGGGGACAGGGGCTTCAAAATTCACCCCTCCACTTT
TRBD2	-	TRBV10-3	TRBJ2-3	CAISESKRGGLLSF	TGTGCCATCAGTGAGTCGAAGCGGGGGGGCCTCCTTTCATTT
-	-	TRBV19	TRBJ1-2	CASTNREGRTNYGYTF	TGTGCCAGTACCAACCGGGAGGGGCGGACGAACTATGGCTACACCTTC
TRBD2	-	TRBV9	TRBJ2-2	CASSVGLAGARTGELFF	TGTGCCAGCAGCGTAGGACTAGCGGGGGCCAGGACCGGGGAGCTGTTTTTT
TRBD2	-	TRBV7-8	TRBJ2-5	CASSSLAGFQETQYF	TGTGCCAGCAGCTCCTTAGCGGGCTTTCAAGAGACCCAGTACTTC
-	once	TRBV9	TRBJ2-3	CASSVGRVLNTDTQYF	TGTGCCAGCAGCGTAGGAAGGGTCCTCAACACAGATACGCAGTATTTT
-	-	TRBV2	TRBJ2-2	CASHPRQNTGELFF	TGTGCCAGCCACCCTCGGCAGAACACCGGGGAGCTGTTTTTT
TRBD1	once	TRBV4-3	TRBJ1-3	CASSQTGDPSGNTIYF	TGCGCCAGCAGCCAGACAGGGGACCCCTCTGGAAACACCATATATTTT
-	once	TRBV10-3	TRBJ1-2	CAIRGSLYGYTF	TGTGCCATCAGGGGCAGCCTCTATGGCTACACCTTC
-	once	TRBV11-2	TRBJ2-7	CASSFSAIYEQYF	TGTGCCAGCAGCTTTTCAGCGATCTACGAGCAGTACTTC
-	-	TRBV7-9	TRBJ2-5	CASSFQGTQETQYF	TGTGCCAGCAGCTTCCAGGGGACCCAAGAGACCCAGTACTTC
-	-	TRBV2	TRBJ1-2	CASRNSANYGYTF	TGTGCCAGTAGGAACAGTGCTAACTATGGCTACACCTTC
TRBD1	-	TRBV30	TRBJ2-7	CAWGLGTVEQYF	TGTGCCTGGGGGCTCGGGACAGTCGAGCAGTACTTC
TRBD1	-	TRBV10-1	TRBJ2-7	CASSNLWGDRVVPIFYEQYF	TGCGCCAGCAGTAACCTATGGGGGGACAGGGTTGTCCCCATCTTCTACGAGCAGTACTTC
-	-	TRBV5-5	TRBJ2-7	CASSPRTAYEQYF	TGTGCCAGCAGCCCACGGACAGCCTACGAGCAGTACTTC
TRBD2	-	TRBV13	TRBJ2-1	CASSPAGGTYNEQFF	TGTGCCAGCAGCCCAGCGGGGGGGACCTACAATGAGCAGTTCTTC
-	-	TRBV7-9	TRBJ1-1	CASSLRVSRSFF	TGTGCCAGCAGCTTAAGGGTTAGTAGGTCTTTCTTT
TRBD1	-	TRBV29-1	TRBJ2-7	CSAQDRASYEQYF	TGCAGCGCACAGGACAGGGCCTCCTACGAGCAGTACTTC
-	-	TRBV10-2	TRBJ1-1	CASRQGRLNTEAFF	TGCGCCAGCAGACAAGGACGGCTGAACACTGAAGCTTTCTTT
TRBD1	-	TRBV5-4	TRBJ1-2	CASSFKNSGQGAYGYTF	TGTGCCAGCAGCTTTAAGAACTCCGGACAGGGGGCCTATGGCTACACCTTC
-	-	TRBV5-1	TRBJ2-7	CASSTQGTYEQYF	TGCGCCAGCAGCACACAGGGAACCTACGAGCAGTACTTC
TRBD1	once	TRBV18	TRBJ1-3	CASSPDRHHSGNTIYF	TGTGCCAGCTCGCCGGACAGGCACCACTCTGGAAACACCATATATTTT
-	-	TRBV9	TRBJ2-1	CASSASWGRASPGDNEQFF	TGTGCCAGCAGCGCCTCATGGGGGCGGGCTAGCCCTGGGGACAATGAGCAGTTCTTC
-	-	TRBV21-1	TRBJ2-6	CASSKGEGAVYTGANVLTF	TGTGCCAGCAGCAAAGGGGAGGGAGCGGTTTATACTGGGGCCAACGTCCTGACTTTC
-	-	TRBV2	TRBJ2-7	CASTGLGYEQYF	TGTGCCAGCACGGGGCTGGGCTACGAGCAGTACTTC
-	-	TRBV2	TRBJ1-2	CASAAQGSYGYTF	TGTGCCAGCGCGGCACAGGGCAGTTATGGCTACACCTTC
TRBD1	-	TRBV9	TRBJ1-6	CASSVGAGGSSYNSPLHF	TGTGCCAGCAGCGTAGGGGCAGGGGGTTCCAGTTATAATTCACCCCTCCACTTT
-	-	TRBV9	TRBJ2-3	CASSVSVGLSTDTQYF	TGTGCCAGCAGCGTATCGGTGGGGTTGAGCACAGATACGCAGTATTTT
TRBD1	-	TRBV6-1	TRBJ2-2	CASRGDRGPSGELFF	TGTGCCAGCAGAGGAGACAGGGGTCCGAGCGGGGAGCTGTTTTTT
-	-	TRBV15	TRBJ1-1	CATSRSLGAVTEAFF	TGTGCCACCAGCAGATCTCTGGGGGCGGTTACTGAAGCTTTCTTT
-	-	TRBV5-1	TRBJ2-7	CASSPTPTGDYYEQYF	TGCGCCAGCAGCCCGACCCCGACAGGGGACTACTACGAGCAGTACTTC
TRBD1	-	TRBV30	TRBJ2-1	CAWSWEDRGNEQFF	TGTGCCTGGAGTTGGGAGGACAGGGGTAATGAGCAGTTCTTC
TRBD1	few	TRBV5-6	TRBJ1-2	CASSGTGLNYGYTF	TGTGCCAGTTCCGGGACAGGGCTTAACTATGGCTACACCTTC
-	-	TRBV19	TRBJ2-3	CASSIWGSADTQYF	TGTGCCAGTAGTATTTGGGGGAGCGCAGATACGCAGTATTTT
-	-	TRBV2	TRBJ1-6	CASSPGQPNSPLHF	TGTGCCAGCAGTCCGGGACAACCAAATTCACCCCTCCACTTT
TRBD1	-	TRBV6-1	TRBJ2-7	CASSRGTAYEQYF	TGTGCCAGCAGCCGTGGGACAGCCTACGAGCAGTACTTC
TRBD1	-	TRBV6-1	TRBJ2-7	CATATGGLYEQYF	TGTGCCACCGCGACAGGGGGACTCTACGAGCAGTACTTC
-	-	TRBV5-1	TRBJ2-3	CASSLGWTSTDTQYF	TGCGCCAGCAGCTTGGGGTGGACTAGCACAGATACGCAGTATTTT
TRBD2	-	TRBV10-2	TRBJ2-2	CASSELGRGTGELFF	TGCGCCAGCAGTGAGTTAGGGAGGGGCACCGGGGAGCTGTTTTTT
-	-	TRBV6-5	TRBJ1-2	CASSHRRGLNYGYTF	TGTGCCAGCAGTCACCGGCGGGGGCTCAACTATGGCTACACCTTC
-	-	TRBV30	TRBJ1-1	CAWSGEGRTEAFF	TGTGCCTGGAGTGGGGAAGGACGGACTGAAGCTTTCTTT
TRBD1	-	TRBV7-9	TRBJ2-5	CASSLDRGQQETQYF	TGTGCCAGCAGCTTAGACAGGGGGCAACAAGAGACCCAGTACTTC
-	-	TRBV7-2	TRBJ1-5	CASSEGNQPQHF	TGTGCCAGCAGCGAAGGCAATCAGCCCCAGCATTTT
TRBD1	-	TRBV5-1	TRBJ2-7	CASSLGQNYEQYF	TGCGCCAGCAGCCTGGGACAGAACTACGAGCAGTACTTC
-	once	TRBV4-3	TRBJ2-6	CASSRRQANSGANVLTF	TGCGCCAGCAGCCGCCGACAGGCCAACTCTGGGGCCAACGTCCTGACTTTC
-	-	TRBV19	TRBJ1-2	CASSIIGETGYTF	TGTGCCAGTAGTATTATCGGGGAAACTGGCTACACCTTC